The clone carrying this TCR beta chain showed up just a few times. Original handling: Estimation of nucleated cell counts was performed using reference gene primer amplification. Libraries were prepared by immunoSEQ multiplex PCR; TCRdb keeps only in-frame clonotypes and omits some of them. Clonal size and the V and J genes are those of that table, whereas D and trimming came from the DNA. The sample yields 100,000 to 150,000 clones, approximately 74% seen once. The CDR3 spans 16 residues. The germline gives CDR1 LNHNV, CDR2 YYDKDF (reference sequence). V dropped 3 bases and J dropped 0 bases, with 12 bases sitting between them. The data derive from a study of blood T cell repertoires in COVID-19. Study context: The study drew acute and convalescent COVID-19 samples from the United States, Italy and Spain. Sample material is recorded as cDNA or gDNA derived from T cells, B-cell-depleted T cells, or PBMCs.

Specimen: peripheral blood. This TCR was sampled from a woman between 65 and 79 years old with acute or convalescent COVID-19. This chain connects TRBV15 to TRBJ2-1; maybe TRBD2 (7 bases). The CDR3 nucleotides are TGTGCCACCAGCAGGGGAGGGGGAGGCTCCTACAATGAGCAGTTCTTC. It yields the protein CATSRGGGGSYNEQFF.